This TCR beta chain is drawn from a study of blood T cells in healthy people across ages. Overall study findings and caveats: Unsorted PBMCs blocked a conclusive comparison of naive and antigen-experienced cells.

V was clipped by 0 bases and J by 0 bases; unmatched bases: 4. The CDR3 loop spans 16 amino acids. Germline-derived CDR1 and CDR2 are SGHRS and YFSETQ. Healthy Caucasian individuals from Russia aged about 6 to 95 were enrolled as donors. Researchers report isolating at least 7 million PBMCs per sample. In its sample, this clonotype was seen a few times. Its antigen is not identified. A second PCR, run for 7 to 11 cycles, used a sample-barcoded 5' primer plus a J-beta primer mix. Every sample returned 2.5 million or more CDR3-containing paired-end reads. TCRdb fed the 5' RACE reads into MiXCR, producing one record per CDR3 protein. The sample lists over a million distinct CDR3 sequences; less than 45% were seen once.

Sequencing was carried out using blood. This sequence was found in a woman younger than 30 in good health. The rearrangement joins TRBV5-1 to TRBJ2-5, with TRBD2 matching 8 bases. The CDR3 is CASSLAPGLDQETQYF. CDR3 DNA: TGCGCCAGCAGCTTGGCACCGGGACTAGACCAAGAGACCCAGTACTTC.